Listed here are 17 T cell receptor beta chains from one sample, sequenced in a study of blood T cell repertoires in COVID-19. Only in-frame clones appear in the TCRdb table, and some are missing; sequencing was by immunoSEQ multiplex PCR. Here the sample spans 150,000 to 200,000 clones, 82% being singletons. The sequenced material came from peripheral blood. These receptors were obtained from a woman aged 60-75 years with COVID-19, enrolled during active disease.

This clone was seen a handful of times. The CDR3 protein is CATETGYGYTF. Written as DNA, the CDR3 is TGTGCCACCGAAACAGGCTATGGCTACACCTTC. V is TRBV6-5 and J is TRBJ1-2; D may be TRBD1 (5 bases). The germline gives CDR1 MNHEY, CDR2 SVGAGI. Trimming stripped 10 bases from V and 4 bases from J, with 10 bases between. This CDR3 has 11 amino acids.

V and J are TRBV11-2 and TRBJ2-3; 11 bases fit TRBD2. V lost 2 bases, J lost 3 bases, and 4 bases stayed unmatched. CDR3 size: 16 residues. CDR1 and CDR2 (germline): SGHAT, FQNNGV. The CDR3 loop is CASSLIAGGGTDTQYF. CDR3 sequence (DNA): TGTGCCAGCAGCTTAATAGCGGGAGGGGGGACAGATACGCAGTATTTT. The whole variable domain, remainder taken from reference TRBV11-2 and TRBJ2-3, is EAGVAQSPRYKIIEKRQSVAFWCNPISGHATLYWYQQILGQGPKLLIQFQNNGVVDDSQLPKDRFSAERLKGVDSTLKIQPAKLEDSAVYLCASSLIAGGGTDTQYFGPGTRLTVL.

This rearrangement joins TRBV7-2 to TRBJ2-4, with TRBD2 matching 7 bases. Germline CDR1 is SGHTA and CDR2 is FQGNSA. The CDR3 loop spans 16 amino acids. Unmatched junction bases numbered 8, after V lost 6 bases and J lost 0 bases. The CDR3 nucleotides read TGTGCCAGCAGGTTGGGGGGGACTCTAGCCAAAAACATTCAGTACTTC. This encodes CASRLGGTLAKNIQYF. Full variable domain (remainder filled in from reference TRBV7-2 and TRBJ2-4): GAGVSQSPSNKVTEKGKDVELRCDPISGHTALYWYRQSLGQGLEFLIYFQGNSAPDKSGLPSDRFSAERTGGSVSTLTIQRTQQEDSAVYLCASRLGGTLAKNIQYFGAGTRLSVL.

V and J are TRBV9 and TRBJ2-2, with 7 nucleotides matching TRBD1. V gave up 4 bases and J gave up 2 bases; unmatched junction bases: 2. Germline V CDR1 and CDR2: SGDLS, YYNGEE. CDR3 length equals 14 residues. The CDR3 here is CASSLGGNTGELFF. The CDR3 region has the DNA TGTGCCAGCAGCCTAGGGGGCAACACCGGGGAGCTGTTTTTT.

This sequence joins TRBV7-9 and TRBJ2-4, with 7 bases lining up with TRBD1. Per germline, CDR1 SEHNR and CDR2 FQNEAQ (reference sequence). V lost 5 bases and J lost 0; bases outside the gene matches: 7. This CDR3 contains 16 residues. As DNA, the CDR3 is TGTGCCAGCAGCCCAGGGACAGTTCTAGCCAAAAACATTCAGTACTTC. The encoded protein is CASSPGTVLAKNIQYF. Supplemented by reference TRBV7-9 and TRBJ2-4, the full variable domain reads DTGVSQNPRHKITKRGQNVTFRCDPISEHNRLYWYRQTLGQGPEFLTYFQNEAQLEKSRLLSDRFSAERPKGSFSTLEIQRTEQGDSAMYLCASSPGTVLAKNIQYFGAGTRLSVL.

The chain links TRBV5-1 to TRBJ2-1; 12 bases are shared with TRBD2. This CDR3 contains 19 residues. V lost 2 bases to trimming and J lost 6 bases; unmatched junction nucleotides: 15. The V gene's germline CDR1 is SGHRS and CDR2 YFSETQ. The CDR3 DNA reads TGCGCCAGCAGCTTAAAACTAGCGGGAGGAGGCGCGGCTCCCAATGAGCAGTTCTTC. It encodes CASSLKLAGGGAAPNEQFF.

J is TRBJ2-7 and V is TRBV14; TRBD1 matches 10 bases. The CDR3 is 14 amino acids. V trimming: 3 bases; J trimming: 4 bases; junction bases outside the gene matches: 3. Germline values: CDR1 SGHDN, CDR2 FVKESK. CDR3 region: CASSQGTGAYEQYF. In DNA form, the CDR3 reads TGTGCCAGCAGCCAGGGGACAGGGGCATACGAGCAGTACTTC.

The chain joins TRBV11-2 to TRBJ2-6; no definite D call. The germline CDR1 and CDR2 sequences are SGHAT and FQNNGV. The CDR3 extends over 17 amino acids. Trimming removed 0 bases from V and 1 base from J, with 10 bases in between. CDR3 sequence (DNA): TGTGCCAGCAGCTTAGAAGCGCGAAGATCTGGGGCCAACGTCCTGACTTTC. As protein: CASSLEARRSGANVLTF.

The rearrangement links TRBV5-1 to TRBJ1-3; TRBD1 agrees at 9 bases. V lost 0 bases to trimming and J lost 6 bases; unmatched junction nucleotides: 1. CDR1 SGHRS and CDR2 YFSETQ come from the germline V gene. This CDR3 has 14 amino acids. CDR3: CASSLGTGENTIYF. The CDR3 DNA reads TGCGCCAGCAGCTTGGGGACAGGGGAAAACACCATATATTTT.

The rearrangement links TRBV2 to TRBJ1-6; D uncertain. Per the germline V gene, CDR1 is SNHLY and CDR2 is FYNNEI. CDR3 length: 12 amino acids. CDR3 amino acids: CATRAGNSPLHF. DNA of the CDR3: TGTGCGACCCGAGCGGGGAATTCACCCCTCCACTTT.

The chain has TRBV5-5 and TRBJ2-7; TRBD1 matches at 7 bases. In germline, CDR1 is SGHKS, CDR2 YYEKEE (reference sequence). The CDR3 is made up of 16 amino acids. J lost 5 bases, V lost 4 bases, and 15 bases had no gene match. CDR3 amino acids: CASSAGTGVSPHEQYF. In DNA form, the CDR3 reads TGTGCCAGCAGCGCCGGAACAGGGGTGAGCCCGCACGAGCAGTACTTC. The full variable domain, its missing parts supplied by reference TRBV5-5 and TRBJ2-7, is DAGVTQSPTHLIKTRGQQVTLRCSPISGHKSVSWYQQVLGQGPQFIFQYYEKEERGRGNFPDRFSARQFPNYSSELNVNALLLGDSALYLCASSAGTGVSPHEQYFGPGTRLTVT.

This rearrangement joins TRBV5-1 to TRBJ2-3; weak D call: TRBD2 (5 bases). The germline V and J ends were trimmed by 3 bases and 4 bases, with 12 bases remaining between them. Per the germline V gene, CDR1 is SGHRS and CDR2 is YFSETQ. The CDR3 spans 14 residues. DNA of the CDR3: TGCGCCAGCAGCTGGAGAGCGGCGGCAGATACGCAGTATTTT. Its translation is CASSWRAAADTQYF.

This clone was seen a single time. The rearrangement links TRBV24-1 to TRBJ2-1; TRBD1 agrees at 9 bases. Trimming at V came to 6 bases and at J to 10 bases, leaving 12 bases not matched to a gene. The CDR3 is 15 amino acids. Germline CDR1 is KGHDR and CDR2 is SFDVKD. CDR3 sequence: CATSFLPGQGDEQFF. CDR3 nucleotide sequence: TGTGCCACCAGTTTTTTGCCGGGACAGGGAGACGAGCAGTTCTTC.

The chain links TRBV5-4 to TRBJ2-5, with 11 bases fitting TRBD2. Germline V gene lookup returns CDR1 SGHNT and CDR2 YYREEE (reference sequence). The V gene end was trimmed by 4 bases and the J gene end by 9 bases; junction bases not matched to a gene: 8. This CDR3 spans 14 amino acids. CDR3 DNA: TGTGCCAGCAGCCCCGAGACTAGCGGGGACTCCCAGTACTTC. Amino acid sequence: CASSPETSGDSQYF.

This clone was detected only once. The chain's CDR3 is CASSSEQIGLASKQFF. For the CDR3, the DNA is TGTGCCAGCAGTTCCGAACAAATCGGACTAGCCTCCAAGCAGTTCTTC. This chain uses TRBV6-2 or TRBV6-3 with TRBJ2-1; 8 nucleotides match TRBD2. CDR1 is MNHEY, CDR2 SVGEGT, per germline. V gave up 4 bases and J gave up 11 bases; unmatched junction bases: 16. This CDR3 is built from 16 residues.

The genes are TRBV11-1 and TRBJ2-5, with a tentative D call TRBD1 (5 bases). This CDR3 region has 13 residues. The germline V and J ends were trimmed by 1 base and 4 bases, with 7 bases remaining between them. The germline V gene encodes CDR1 SGHAT and CDR2 FQDESV (reference sequence). As DNA, the CDR3 is TGTGCCAGCAGCTTAGGGACACTAGAGACCCAGTACTTC. Its protein is CASSLGTLETQYF.

The genes are TRBV15 and TRBJ1-3; D unclear. The CDR3 runs 15 residues. Looked up from germline, CDR1 is LNHNV and CDR2 is YYDKDF (reference sequence). Trimming took off 0 bases at V and 2 bases at J, with 8 bases between the two ends. CDR3 sequence: CATSRDPHTGNTIYF. CDR3 nucleotides: TGTGCCACCAGCAGAGATCCCCACACTGGAAACACCATATATTTT.